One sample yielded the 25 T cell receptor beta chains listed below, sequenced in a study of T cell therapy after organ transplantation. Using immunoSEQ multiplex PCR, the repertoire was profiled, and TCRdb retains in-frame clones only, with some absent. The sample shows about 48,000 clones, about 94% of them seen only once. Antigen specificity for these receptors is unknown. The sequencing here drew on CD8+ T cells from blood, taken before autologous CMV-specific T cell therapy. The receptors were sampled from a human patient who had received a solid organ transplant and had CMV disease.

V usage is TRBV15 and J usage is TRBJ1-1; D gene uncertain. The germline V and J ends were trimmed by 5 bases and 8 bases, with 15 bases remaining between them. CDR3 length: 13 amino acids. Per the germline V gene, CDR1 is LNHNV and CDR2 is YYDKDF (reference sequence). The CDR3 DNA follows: TGTGCCACCAGCCCCCGGCGGGGTGCCGAAGCTTTCTTT. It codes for CATSPRRGAEAFF.

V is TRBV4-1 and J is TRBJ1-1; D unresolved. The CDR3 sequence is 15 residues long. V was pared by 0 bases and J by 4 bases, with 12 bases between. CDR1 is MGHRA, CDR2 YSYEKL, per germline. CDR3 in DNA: TGCGCCAGCAGCCAAGATCCGAGTTATGCCACTGAAGCTTTCTTT. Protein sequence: CASSQDPSYATEAFF.

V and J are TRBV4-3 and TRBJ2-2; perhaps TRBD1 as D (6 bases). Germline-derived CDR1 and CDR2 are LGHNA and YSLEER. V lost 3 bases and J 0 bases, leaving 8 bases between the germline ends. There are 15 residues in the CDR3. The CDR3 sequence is CASSQGQPNTGELFF. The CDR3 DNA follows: TGCGCCAGCAGCCAGGGACAACCGAACACCGGGGAGCTGTTTTTT.

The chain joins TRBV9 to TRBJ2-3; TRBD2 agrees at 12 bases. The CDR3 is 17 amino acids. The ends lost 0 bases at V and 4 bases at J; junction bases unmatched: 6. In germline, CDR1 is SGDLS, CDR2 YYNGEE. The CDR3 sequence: CASSVDPSGGAPDTQYF. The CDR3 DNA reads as TGTGCCAGCAGCGTAGACCCTAGCGGGGGGGCCCCAGATACGCAGTATTTT.

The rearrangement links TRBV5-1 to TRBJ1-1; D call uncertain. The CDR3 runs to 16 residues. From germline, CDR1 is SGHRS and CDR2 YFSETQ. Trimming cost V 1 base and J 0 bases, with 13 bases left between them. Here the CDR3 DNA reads TGCGCCAGCAGCTTGCCACGACTTTCCATGAACACTGAAGCTTTCTTT. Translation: CASSLPRLSMNTEAFF. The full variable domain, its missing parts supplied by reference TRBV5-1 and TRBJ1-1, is KAGVTQTPRYLIKTRGQQVTLSCSPISGHRSVSWYQQTPGQGLQFLFEYFSETQRNKGNFPGRFSGRQFSNSRSEMNVSTLELGDSALYLCASSLPRLSMNTEAFFGQGTRLTVV.

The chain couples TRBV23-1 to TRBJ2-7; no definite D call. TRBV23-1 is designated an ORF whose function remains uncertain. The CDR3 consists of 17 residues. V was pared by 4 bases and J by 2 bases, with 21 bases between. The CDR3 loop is CASSRSSDGHQTYEQYF. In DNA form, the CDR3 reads TGCGCCAGCAGTCGATCCTCTGACGGTCACCAAACCTACGAGCAGTACTTC.

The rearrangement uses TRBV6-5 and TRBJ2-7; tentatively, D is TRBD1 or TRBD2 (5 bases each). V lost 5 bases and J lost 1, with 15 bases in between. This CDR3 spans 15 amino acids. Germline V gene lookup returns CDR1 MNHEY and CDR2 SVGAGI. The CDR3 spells CASSGGGVPSYEQYF. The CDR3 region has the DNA TGTGCCAGCAGTGGTGGGGGAGTACCATCCTACGAGCAGTACTTC.

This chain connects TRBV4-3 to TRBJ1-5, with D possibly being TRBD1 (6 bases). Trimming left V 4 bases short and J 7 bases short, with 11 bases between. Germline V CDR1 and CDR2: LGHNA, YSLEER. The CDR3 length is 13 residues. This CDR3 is CASSRTGFQPQHF. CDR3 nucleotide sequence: TGCGCCAGCAGCCGCACAGGGTTCCAGCCCCAGCATTTT.

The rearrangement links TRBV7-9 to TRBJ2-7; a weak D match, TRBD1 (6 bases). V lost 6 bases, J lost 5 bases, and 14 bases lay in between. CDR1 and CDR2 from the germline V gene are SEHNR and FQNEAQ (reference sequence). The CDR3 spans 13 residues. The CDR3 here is CASSLTAGDEQYF. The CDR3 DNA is TGTGCCAGCAGTTTAACCGCAGGGGACGAGCAGTACTTC.

CDR3 sequence: CASSWRLARSYEQYF. In DNA, the CDR3 is TGCGCCAGCAGCTGGCGACTAGCGAGATCCTACGAGCAGTACTTC. The chain links TRBV4-1 to TRBJ2-7, with 8 bases that match TRBD2. Trimming cost V 5 bases and J 1 base; bases outside gene matches: 7. The CDR3 spans 15 residues. Germline CDR1 MGHRA, CDR2 YSYEKL.

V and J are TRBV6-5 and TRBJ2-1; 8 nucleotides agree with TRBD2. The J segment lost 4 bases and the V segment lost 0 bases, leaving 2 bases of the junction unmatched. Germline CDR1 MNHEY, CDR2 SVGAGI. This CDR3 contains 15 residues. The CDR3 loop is CASSYSTSAYNEQFF. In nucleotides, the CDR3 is TGTGCCAGCAGTTACTCGACTAGCGCATACAATGAGCAGTTCTTC.

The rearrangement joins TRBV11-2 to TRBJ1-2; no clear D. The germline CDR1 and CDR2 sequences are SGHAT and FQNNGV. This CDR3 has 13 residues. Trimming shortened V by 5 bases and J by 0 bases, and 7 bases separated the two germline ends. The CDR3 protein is CASSGVTNYGYTF. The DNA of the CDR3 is TGTGCCAGCAGCGGTGTAACTAACTATGGCTACACCTTC.

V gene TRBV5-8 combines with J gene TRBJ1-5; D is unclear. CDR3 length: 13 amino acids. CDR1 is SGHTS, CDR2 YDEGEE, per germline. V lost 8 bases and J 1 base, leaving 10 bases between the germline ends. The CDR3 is CASGPGSNQPQHF. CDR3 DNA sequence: TGTGCCAGTGGACCTGGGAGCAATCAGCCCCAGCATTTT.

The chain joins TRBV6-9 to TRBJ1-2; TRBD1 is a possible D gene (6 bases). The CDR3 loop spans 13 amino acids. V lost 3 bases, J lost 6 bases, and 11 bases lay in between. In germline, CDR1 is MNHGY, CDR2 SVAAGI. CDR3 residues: CASSYGTTDGYTF. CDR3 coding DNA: TGTGCCAGCAGTTACGGGACAACGGATGGCTACACCTTC.

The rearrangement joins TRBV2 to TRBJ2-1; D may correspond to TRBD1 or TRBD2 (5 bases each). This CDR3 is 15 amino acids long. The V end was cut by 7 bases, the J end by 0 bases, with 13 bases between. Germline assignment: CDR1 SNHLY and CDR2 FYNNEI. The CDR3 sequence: CASTEGLHSYNEQFF. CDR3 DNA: TGTGCCAGCACCGAGGGGTTACACTCCTACAATGAGCAGTTCTTC.

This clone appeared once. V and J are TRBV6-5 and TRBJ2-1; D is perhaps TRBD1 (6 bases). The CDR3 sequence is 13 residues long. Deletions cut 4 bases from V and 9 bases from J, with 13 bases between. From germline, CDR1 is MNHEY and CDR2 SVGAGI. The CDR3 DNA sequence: TGTGCCAGCAGTTTAACAGGGCCAGGTGAGCAGTTCTTC. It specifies CASSLTGPGEQFF.

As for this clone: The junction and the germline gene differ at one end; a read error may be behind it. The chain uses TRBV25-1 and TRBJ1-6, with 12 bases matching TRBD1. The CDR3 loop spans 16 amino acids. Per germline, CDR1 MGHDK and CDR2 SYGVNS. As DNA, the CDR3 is TGTGCCACGGGACAGGGGGCAAACTCCTACAATTCACCCCTCCACTTT. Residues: CATGQGANSYNSPLHF.

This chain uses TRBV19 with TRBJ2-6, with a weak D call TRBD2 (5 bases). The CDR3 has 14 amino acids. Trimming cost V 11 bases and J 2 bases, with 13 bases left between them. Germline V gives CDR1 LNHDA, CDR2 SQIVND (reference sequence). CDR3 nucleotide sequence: TGTGCCGCGATGGGGAGTACTGGGGCCAACGTCCTGACTTTC. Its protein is CAAMGSTGANVLTF.

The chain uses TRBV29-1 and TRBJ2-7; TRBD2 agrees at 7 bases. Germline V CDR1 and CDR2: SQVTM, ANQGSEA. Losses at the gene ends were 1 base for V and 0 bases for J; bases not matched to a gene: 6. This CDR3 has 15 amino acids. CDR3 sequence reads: CSVEGGLAASYEQYF. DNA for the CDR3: TGCAGCGTTGAAGGAGGCCTAGCGGCCTCCTACGAGCAGTACTTC.

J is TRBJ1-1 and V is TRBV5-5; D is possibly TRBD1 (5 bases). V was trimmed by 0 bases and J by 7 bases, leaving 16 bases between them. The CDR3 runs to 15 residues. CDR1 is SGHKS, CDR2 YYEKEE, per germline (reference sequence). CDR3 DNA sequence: TGTGCCAGCAGCTTGGCGCCCCTTGGGGCCGATGAAGCTTTCTTT. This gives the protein CASSLAPLGADEAFF.

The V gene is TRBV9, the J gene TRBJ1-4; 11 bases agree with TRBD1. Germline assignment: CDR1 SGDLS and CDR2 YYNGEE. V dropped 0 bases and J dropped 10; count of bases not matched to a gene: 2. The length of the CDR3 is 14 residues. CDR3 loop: CASSVAGQGGKLFF. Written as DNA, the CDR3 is TGTGCCAGCAGCGTAGCGGGACAGGGGGGAAAACTGTTTTTT.

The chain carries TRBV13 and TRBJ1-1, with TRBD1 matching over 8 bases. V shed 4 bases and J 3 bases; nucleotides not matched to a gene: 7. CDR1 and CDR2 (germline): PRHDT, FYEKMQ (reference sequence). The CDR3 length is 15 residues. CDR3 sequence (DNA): TGTGCCAGCAGCTCTCGCAAACAGGGGGACACTGAAGCTTTCTTT. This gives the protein CASSSRKQGDTEAFF.

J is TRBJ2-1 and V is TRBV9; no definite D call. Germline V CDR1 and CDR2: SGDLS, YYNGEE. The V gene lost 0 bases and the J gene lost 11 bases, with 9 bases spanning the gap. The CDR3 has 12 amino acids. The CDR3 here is CASSVGRSKQFF. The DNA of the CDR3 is TGTGCCAGCAGCGTAGGGAGAAGTAAGCAGTTCTTC.

DNA for the CDR3: TGTGCCAGTAGTATACGGGACGACACAGATACGCAGTATTTT. Protein: CASSIRDDTDTQYF. The chain employs TRBV19 and TRBJ2-3; TRBD1 or TRBD2 may be the D gene (5 bases each). CDR1 is LNHDA, CDR2 SQIVND, per germline (reference sequence). Trimming left V 2 bases short and J 2 bases short, with 8 bases between. The CDR3 has 14 residues.

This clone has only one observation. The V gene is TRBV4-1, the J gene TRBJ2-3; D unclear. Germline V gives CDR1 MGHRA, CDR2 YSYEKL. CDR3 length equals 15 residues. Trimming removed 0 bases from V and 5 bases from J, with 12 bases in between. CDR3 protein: CASSQEGLARDTQYF. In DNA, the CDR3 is TGCGCCAGCAGCCAAGAAGGGTTAGCAAGAGATACGCAGTATTTT.